The T cell receptor (beta chain) under discussion was sequenced for a study of post-analysis software for immune sequencing data. Study-wide context: The disease courses covered relapsing-remitting, secondary progressive and progressive-relapsing multiple sclerosis. Study results and caveats: TRBV5-6, TRBV5-1 and TRBV20-1 belonged to a set of five TRBV segments that were more frequent in patients than controls. Among multiple sclerosis patients, normalized Chao1 diversity was significantly below that of controls.

This clonotype was seen many times. Antigen: not known. cDNA libraries of TCR beta carried unique molecular identifiers. Yield was approximately 500,000 cDNA molecules from 1 to 10 million T cells. One entry per CDR3 protein results from TCRdb running MiXCR on the PCR reads. The sample comprises around 260,000 distinct CDR3 sequences, 35% to 40% of which are singletons, and around 5% rests with the top ten. The CDR3 spans 15 residues. The germline V gene has CDR1 SGHTA and CDR2 FQGTGA. With 1 base clipped from V and 1 base from J, the junction kept 0 bases outside the gene matches. The sample comprised blood. The sequence was obtained from a girl under 18 with multiple sclerosis. This chain uses TRBV7-3 with TRBJ2-1; TRBD2 matches 8 bases. The CDR3 DNA reads TGTGCCAGCAGCTTAAAGCGGGAGTCCTACAATGAGCAGTTCTTC. It yields the protein CASSLKRESYNEQFF. The full variable domain, with the rest looked up from reference TRBV7-3 and TRBJ2-1, is GAGVSQTPSNKVTEKGKYVELRCDPISGHTALYWYRQSLGQGPEFLIYFQGTGAADDSGLPNDRFFAVRPEGSVSTLKIQRTERGDSAVYLCASSLKRESYNEQFFGPGTRLTVL.